This T cell receptor beta chain was captured by sequencing in a study of beta chain features in type 1 diabetes. The authors reverse transcribed all of the isolated RNA, so sequencing captured expressed TCRB transcripts. The repertoire was sequenced with immunoSEQ multiplex PCR; TCRdb's copy has only in-frame clones and lacks some. Of about 410,000 clones listed, approximately 14% were seen once; the top ten hold around 0.039%. This CDR3 contains 12 residues. V shed 5 bases and J shed 5 bases, with 7 bases lying between them. CDR1 and CDR2 (germline): MGHDK, SYGVNS. There are a few counts of this clone.

Sequenced sample: naive CD4+ T cells from blood. The TCR comes from a man under 40 in good health. This chain joins TRBV25-1 and TRBJ2-1; D is undetermined. The CDR3 loop is CASSWSHNEQFF. CDR3 nucleotide sequence: TGTGCCAGCAGTTGGTCCCACAATGAGCAGTTCTTC.